This TCR beta chain was observed in a study of blood T cell repertoires in COVID-19. Study-level information: The samples span acute and convalescent COVID-19 from the United States, Italy and Spain. PBMCs, B-cell-depleted T cells, or T cells provided the cDNA or gDNA that made up the material.

This clone was observed a few times. The length of the CDR3 is 15 residues. The V and J ends lost 2 bases and 1 base respectively, with 12 bases between them. Germline CDR1 SGHNT, CDR2 YYREEE (reference sequence). As processed by the authors: Reference gene primer amplification in the assay estimated nucleated cell counts. Profiling relied on immunoSEQ multiplex PCR, and the TCRdb table lists in-frame clones only, not all of them. D and trimming come from the DNA, and the V and J calls and clone size come from that table. The table records 120,000 to 150,000 clones, about 79% of them present only once.

Specimen: peripheral blood. The sequence derives from a woman in her fifties or sixties in a cohort sampled during active or convalescent COVID-19. The rearrangement joins TRBV5-4 to TRBJ2-5, with D possibly matching TRBD1 (6 bases). DNA of the CDR3: TGTGCCAGCAGCTTTCGGACAGATCTCCAAGAGACCCAGTACTTC. As protein: CASSFRTDLQETQYF.